Below are 24 T cell receptor beta chains sequenced from a single sample in a study of blood T cell repertoires in COVID-19. The table came from immunoSEQ multiplex PCR; TCRdb's copy has only in-frame clones and leaves some out. Of 150,000 or so clones in the sample, around 85% are singletons; the top ten hold 25% to 30%. Sequences were obtained from peripheral blood. These receptors originate from a woman in her fifties or sixties with acute or convalescent COVID-19.

The chain combines TRBV6-2 or TRBV6-3 with TRBJ1-2; TRBD1 is a possible D gene (5 bases). This CDR3 is 13 amino acids long. V dropped 2 bases and J dropped 6 bases, with 10 bases sitting between them. From germline, CDR1 is MNHEY and CDR2 SVGEGT. The CDR3 bases are TGTGCCAGCAGTTACGGCAGGGCGGATGGCTACACCTTC. This gives the protein CASSYGRADGYTF.

This clone was seen just once. For the CDR3, the DNA is TGTGCCAGCAGGGAACTTATGAACACTGAAGCTTTCTTT. Translating gives CASRELMNTEAFF. V usage is TRBV2 and J usage is TRBJ1-1; D unclear. The CDR3 is made up of 13 amino acids. Germline V gives CDR1 SNHLY, CDR2 FYNNEI. V lost 6 bases, J lost 0 bases, and 8 bases lay in between.

V gene TRBV20-1 combines with J gene TRBJ1-2; D ambiguous. V lost 3 bases, J lost 2 bases, and 4 bases lay in between. Looked up from germline, CDR1 is DFQATT and CDR2 is SNEGSKA (reference sequence). This CDR3 has 11 residues. The CDR3 nucleotides read TGCAGTGCTAGTGTAAACTATGGCTACACCTTC. Its translation is CSASVNYGYTF.

The chain joins TRBV5-1 to TRBJ2-5; D call uncertain. This CDR3 region has 12 residues. Per the germline V gene, CDR1 is SGHRS and CDR2 is YFSETQ. V was clipped by 6 bases and J by 5 bases, with 11 bases between them. CDR3 DNA: TGCGCCAGCAAGGAGAGTGAGGAGACCCAGTACTTC. Protein product: CASKESEETQYF.

The genes are TRBV6-1 and TRBJ1-2, with a possible D match to TRBD1 (6 bases). Trimming cost V 2 bases and J 3 bases, with 13 bases left between them. The CDR3 loop spans 15 amino acids. Germline CDR1 and CDR2: MNHNS and SASEGT. The CDR3: CASSEFRGSDYGYTF. The DNA for the CDR3 is TGTGCCAGCAGTGAATTCAGGGGATCGGACTATGGCTACACCTTC.

The genes are TRBV18 and TRBJ2-7, with 9 bases identical to TRBD1. Germline trimming cut 3 bases from V and 13 bases from J; bases unmatched to any gene: 10. This CDR3 region has 13 residues. Looked up from germline, CDR1 is KGHSH and CDR2 is LQKENI. The CDR3 region has the DNA TGTGCCAGCTCACCCGATACGACAGGGGGTTACTACTTC. Protein sequence: CASSPDTTGGYYF. Drawing the rest from reference TRBV18 and TRBJ2-7, the complete variable domain is NAGVMQNPRHLVRRRGQEARLRCSPMKGHSHVYWYRQLPEEGLKFMVYLQKENIIDESGMPKERFSAEFPKEGPSILRIQQVVRGDSAAYFCASSPDTTGGYYFGPGTRLTVT.

The genes are TRBV7-9 and TRBJ1-3, with D perhaps matching TRBD1 (6 bases). V shed 5 bases and J shed 8 bases, with 10 bases lying between them. Germline V gene data show CDR1 as SEHNR and CDR2 as FQNEAQ (reference sequence). The CDR3 is 12 amino acids. The CDR3 region has the DNA TGTGCCAGCAGCCCACAGGGAGACACCATATATTTT. It translates to CASSPQGDTIYF.

This sequence joins TRBV14 and TRBJ2-2; D uncertain. Per germline, CDR1 SGHDN and CDR2 FVKESK. The CDR3 is made up of 13 amino acids. Between the trimmed V and J ends, which lost 5 bases and 0 bases, there was a span of 4 bases. The CDR3 loop reads CASSYTNTGELFF. DNA of the CDR3: TGTGCCAGCAGCTATACGAACACCGGGGAGCTGTTTTTT.

V is TRBV7-3 and J is TRBJ1-2; TRBD1 agrees at 11 bases. From germline, CDR1 is SGHTA and CDR2 FQGTGA. The CDR3 is 15 amino acids. V lost 0 bases to trimming and J lost 4 bases; unmatched junction nucleotides: 1. CDR3 residues: CASSLTGTGGYGYTF. The CDR3 nucleotides are TGTGCCAGCAGCTTAACTGGGACAGGGGGCTATGGCTACACCTTC.

A word on this clone: This sample includes further DNA sequences coding for the same CDR3. The genes are TRBV18 and TRBJ1-2, with a possible D match to TRBD1 (5 bases). CDR1 KGHSH and CDR2 LQKENI come from the germline V gene. V was shortened by 2 bases and J by 8 bases, with 12 bases between the two germline ends. CDR3 length equals 13 residues. CDR3 sequence: CASSPVTGEGYTF. CDR3 bases: TGTGCCAGCTCACCAGTGACGGGGGAGGGCTACACCTTC.

The chain recombines TRBV7-9 with TRBJ2-5; maybe TRBD2 (5 bases). There are 15 residues in the CDR3. The ends were cut back, 1 base at V and 7 bases at J, with 16 bases in the middle. CDR1 is SEHNR and CDR2 is FQNEAQ in the germline V gene (reference sequence). CDR3 in amino acids: CASSLGVGSRGTQYF. In DNA, the CDR3 is TGTGCCAGCAGCTTAGGGGTAGGGTCTCGGGGGACCCAGTACTTC. The full variable domain, rest sourced from reference TRBV7-9 and TRBJ2-5, is DTGVSQNPRHKITKRGQNVTFRCDPISEHNRLYWYRQTLGQGPEFLTYFQNEAQLEKSRLLSDRFSAERPKGSFSTLEIQRTEQGDSAMYLCASSLGVGSRGTQYFGPGTRLLVL.

The gene calls are TRBV6-5 and TRBJ1-2; 10 bases are a match to TRBD1. The CDR3 loop spans 14 amino acids. The J segment lost 6 bases and the V segment lost 8 bases, leaving 9 bases of the junction unmatched. The germline gives CDR1 MNHEY, CDR2 SVGAGI. This chain's CDR3 is CASGGTGELNGYTF. Here the CDR3 DNA reads TGTGCCAGCGGGGGGACAGGGGAGTTAAATGGCTACACCTTC.

In its sample, this clone was seen a few times. The V call is TRBV7-2, the J call TRBJ2-7, with unresolved D. The V end was cut by 1 base, the J end by 3 bases, with 13 bases between. This CDR3 has 15 amino acids. Germline assignment: CDR1 SGHTA and CDR2 FQGNSA. In nucleotides, the CDR3 is TGTGCCAGCAGCTTAGGCCCAGTCGCAAACTACGAGCAGTACTTC. Its protein is CASSLGPVANYEQYF.

This chain connects TRBV10-2 to TRBJ2-3; 9 bases align to TRBD1. The J segment lost 5 bases and the V segment lost 6 bases, leaving 6 bases of the junction unmatched. The CDR3 is made up of 14 amino acids. CDR1 is WSHSY, CDR2 SAAADI, per germline. The CDR3 bases are TGCGCCAGCAGACACGGACAGGGGAAAGATACGCAGTATTTT. It encodes CASRHGQGKDTQYF.

In this sample, this clone turned up once. V gene TRBV6-5 combines with J gene TRBJ1-2; D might be TRBD1 (5 bases). CDR1 is MNHEY and CDR2 is SVGAGI in the germline V gene. The ends were cut back, 0 bases at V and 5 bases at J, with 7 bases in the middle. The CDR3 runs to 13 residues. The CDR3 is CASSYSGQYGYTF. CDR3 nucleotides: TGTGCCAGCAGTTACTCGGGGCAGTATGGCTACACCTTC.

The chain carries TRBV6-5 and TRBJ1-6; 8 bases match TRBD1. The CDR3 extends over 15 amino acids. V gave up 1 base and J gave up 8 bases; unmatched junction bases: 4. Germline V gives CDR1 MNHEY, CDR2 SVGAGI. CDR3 loop: CASSYWTGPDSPLHF. The CDR3 DNA reads TGTGCCAGCAGTTACTGGACAGGGCCCGATTCACCCCTCCACTTT.

The genes are TRBV21-1 and TRBJ2-5; whether TRBD1, the table's D call, matches the DNA was not checked. TRBV21-1 is a pseudogene. This CDR3 region has 13 residues. The DNA of the CDR3 is TGTGCCACTAAGACAGGGGGCGTAGAGACCCAGTACTTC. It specifies CATKTGGVETQYF.

The chain couples TRBV2 to TRBJ1-5, with D possibly TRBD1 on 6 matching bases. CDR1 SNHLY and CDR2 FYNNEI come from the germline V gene. The CDR3 length is 14 residues. The V end was cut by 7 bases, the J end by 5 bases, with 15 bases between. CDR3 sequence: CASTASDSDQPQHF. For the CDR3, the DNA is TGTGCCAGCACGGCATCGGACAGTGATCAGCCCCAGCATTTT.

The rearrangement joins TRBV28 to TRBJ2-7, with TRBD1 matching over 8 bases. Looked up from germline, CDR1 is MDHEN and CDR2 is SYDVKM. V lost 3 bases and J lost 6; bases outside the gene matches: 10. The CDR3 consists of 15 residues. CDR3 nucleotide sequence: TGTGCCAGCAGTTTGGTTGGGGGACAGGCTTTCGAGCAGTACGTC. It specifies CASSLVGGQAFEQYV.

This chain connects TRBV30 to TRBJ1-3, with a possible D match to TRBD1 (6 bases). The CDR3 runs to 13 residues. V lost 2 bases, J lost 15 bases, and 20 bases lay in between. Germline CDR1 is GTSNPN and CDR2 is SVGIG (reference sequence). CDR3 loop: CAWSSSHPQGKYF. Here the CDR3 DNA reads TGTGCCTGGAGTTCCAGTCACCCCCAGGGGAAATATTTT.

V gene TRBV2 combines with J gene TRBJ2-1; tentatively, D is TRBD1 (5 bases). Germline lookup yields CDR1 SNHLY and CDR2 FYNNEI. The CDR3 is made up of 13 amino acids. V gave up 1 base and J gave up 4 bases, with 5 bases separating them. The CDR3 region is CASSEEGYNEQFF. The CDR3 region has the DNA TGTGCCAGCAGTGAAGAGGGGTACAATGAGCAGTTCTTC.

The chain has TRBV3-1 (or the pseudogene TRBV3-2) and TRBJ2-1; 11 nucleotides line up with TRBD2. CDR1 LGHDT and CDR2 YNNKEL come from the germline V gene (reference sequence). After removal of 7 bases from V and 9 bases from J, the junction contained 11 bases not matched to a gene. There are 15 residues in the CDR3. CDR3 nucleotides: TGTGCCAGCACCCCGGCTAGCGGGGGGAGGGGTGAGCAGTTCTTC. Its translation: CASTPASGGRGEQFF.

The V call is TRBV7-4, the J call TRBJ2-3; D gene ambiguous. CDR1 SGHVT and CDR2 SQSDAQ come from the germline V gene. The CDR3 has 11 amino acids. V was clipped by 8 bases and J by 4 bases, with 7 bases between them. The CDR3 nucleotides are TGTGCCAGCCCCTTATCAGATACGCAGTATTTT. Translating it yields CASPLSDTQYF.

The V and J genes are TRBV18 and TRBJ1-2; D is ambiguous. V was pared by 1 base and J by 0 bases, with 6 bases between. Germline V gives CDR1 KGHSH, CDR2 LQKENI. This CDR3 contains 14 residues. CDR3 DNA sequence: TGTGCCAGCTCACCACTAACTGCTAACTATGGCTACACCTTC. This encodes CASSPLTANYGYTF.